These T cell receptor beta chains were read from a single sample in a study of cytomegalovirus exposure and HLA in healthy donors. Assay: immunoSEQ multiplex PCR; the TCRdb copy retains only in-frame clones and omits some. The table has around 120,000 clones, around 80% seen once; the top ten hold roughly 2.5%. Sequenced sample: PBMCs. Receptors originate from a woman aged 40-49 years in good health and CMV-seropositive. Each CDR3 is given with its conserved first and last residue. D genes are given only for firm matches. Part of the rows lack a size; the others show once, few, many or a class for expanded clones.

>.|.|TRBV7-7|TRBJ2-1
TGTGCTAGCAGCTTAGGCAGCTCCTACAATGAGCAGTTCTTC
CASSLGSSYNEQFF
>.|.|TRBV7-2|TRBJ2-7
TGTGCCAGCAGCTTAGTGGCAGACTACGAGCAGTACTTC
CASSLVADYEQYF
>.|TRBD2|TRBV5-4|TRBJ2-1
TGTGCCAGCAGCTCCGACCCGGGACTACGGGGTGAGCAGTTCTTC
CASSSDPGLRGEQFF
>.|.|TRBV11-1|TRBJ2-2
TGTGCCAGCTACAGAAACACCGGGGAGCTGTTTTTT
CASYRNTGELFF
>.|TRBD1|TRBV6-1|TRBJ2-7
TGTGCCAGCAGTGTGGGACAGGGGAACTACGAGCAGTACTTC
CASSVGQGNYEQYF
>few|.|TRBV7-2|TRBJ1-4
TGTGCCAGCAGCGGACAGCTTGCAACTAATGAAAAACTGTTTTTT
CASSGQLATNEKLFF
>.|TRBD1|TRBV6-5|TRBJ1-4
TGTGCCAGCAGTTATGGGACAGGGTATGAAAAACTGTTTTTT
CASSYGTGYEKLFF
>.|.|TRBV9|TRBJ1-2
TGTGCCAGCAGCGTAGATGGAGTCTATGGCTACACCTTC
CASSVDGVYGYTF
>.|TRBD2|TRBV19|TRBJ2-7
TGTGCCAGTAGTAACCCGGGACTACACCACGAGCAGTACTTC
CASSNPGLHHEQYF
>.|.|TRBV11-2|TRBJ2-7
TGTGCCAGCAGCTTGGAAGGGGGGGCTTTACACTACGAGCAGTACTTC
CASSLEGGALHYEQYF
>.|.|TRBV6-1|TRBJ1-2
TGTGCCAGCAGTGACGGAGGGACTAACTATGGCTACACCTTC
CASSDGGTNYGYTF
>.|.|TRBV7-9|TRBJ2-3
TGTGCCAGCAGCCTCGGGACTGGCACAGATACGCAGTATTTT
CASSLGTGTDTQYF
>.|TRBD2|TRBV30|TRBJ2-3
TGTGCCTGGACGGCGGGAGCAGATACGCAGTATTTT
CAWTAGADTQYF
>.|.|TRBV19|TRBJ2-5
TGTGCCAGTAGCGGGGGAAGGCAAGAGACCCAGTACTTC
CASSGGRQETQYF
>.|TRBD2|TRBV13|TRBJ2-5
TGTGCCAGCAGCCGGCTAGCGGGAGGGCTTAAAGAGACCCAGTACTTC
CASSRLAGGLKETQYF
>.|.|TRBV7-8|TRBJ1-5
TGTGCCAGCAGCTTGGGAGATCAGCCCCAGCATTTT
CASSLGDQPQHF
>.|TRBD1|TRBV6-5|TRBJ1-1
TGTGCCAGCAGGAGCGGACAGGTGAACACTGAAGCTTTCTTT
CASRSGQVNTEAFF
>.|TRBD2|TRBV5-8|TRBJ2-3
TGTGCCAGCAGCTCACGTAGCGGGAGGGTATCAGATACGCAGTATTTT
CASSSRSGRVSDTQYF
>once|.|TRBV4-1|TRBJ1-2
TGCGCCAGCAGCCAGGCGGTTACTAACTATGGCTACACCTTC
CASSQAVTNYGYTF
>.|TRBD2|TRBV7-9|TRBJ2-7
TGTGCCAGCAGCTTACAGAGCGGGGGCACCACCGAGCAGTACTTC
CASSLQSGGTTEQYF
>once|TRBD2|TRBV7-9|TRBJ2-2
TGTGCCAGCAGCTCGCGCTTAGCGGGTAGAATGGAGGGGGAGCTGTTTTTT
CASSSRLAGRMEGELFF
>few|TRBD1|TRBV14|TRBJ1-4
TGTGCCAGCAGCCTGGGGACAGGGGCTCTTAATGAAAAACTGTTTTTT
CASSLGTGALNEKLFF
>.|TRBD1|TRBV10-3|TRBJ1-2
TGTGCCATCAGTGCGGACAGGGGAAATGGCTACACCTTC
CAISADRGNGYTF
>.|.|TRBV30|TRBJ2-7
TGTGCCTGGGGTGTCTTCTACGAGCAGTACTTC
CAWGVFYEQYF
>.|.|TRBV7-2|TRBJ2-5
TGTGCCAGCAGCTTAGCGAGGGCTACTAACCAAGAGACCCAGTACTTC
CASSLARATNQETQYF
>.|.|TRBV7-9|TRBJ2-5
TGTGCCAGCAGCTTAGGGCAGATCCAAGAGACCCAGTACTTC
CASSLGQIQETQYF
>.|.|TRBV14|TRBJ2-7
TGTGCCAGCAGCCAAGGGGGGCTGGCCTACGAGCAGTACTTC
CASSQGGLAYEQYF
>.|TRBD1|TRBV5-4|TRBJ2-7
TGTGCCAGCAGCTTGCTGGGACAGGGACCCTACGAGCAGTACTTC
CASSLLGQGPYEQYF
>.|TRBD1|TRBV7-8|TRBJ1-1
TGTGCCAGCAGCTCCCCCTACAGGGGCACTGAAGCTTTCTTT
CASSSPYRGTEAFF
>once|.|TRBV7-9|TRBJ1-4
TGTGCCAGCAGCTGGACTGGGGGGAGGCGCGGTGGAGAAAAACTGTTTTTT
CASSWTGGRRGGEKLFF
>.|.|TRBV29-1|TRBJ2-3
TGCAGCGTTGACCCCCGGGGGACGACAGATACGCAGTATTTT
CSVDPRGTTDTQYF
>.|TRBD1|TRBV9|TRBJ1-6
TGTGCCAGCAGCGTAGATTTGGGGACAGGGTCGGATTCACCCCTCCACTTT
CASSVDLGTGSDSPLHF
>.|.|TRBV9|TRBJ1-5
TGTGCCAGCAGCGCGTCCGAGGGTCAGCCCCAGCATTTT
CASSASEGQPQHF
>.|TRBD2|TRBV27|TRBJ2-2
TGTGCCAGCACCTCCCCGGCTAGCGGTCTCAGTGGGGAGCTGTTTTTT
CASTSPASGLSGELFF
>.|.|TRBV30|TRBJ2-7
TGTGCCTGGACCCCCACGGTAGCTGGCGAGCAGTACTTC
CAWTPTVAGEQYF
>.|.|TRBV11-2|TRBJ2-7
TGTGCCAGCAGCTTAGGGGCCTCCTCCTACGAGCAGTACTTC
CASSLGASSYEQYF
>.|.|TRBV19|TRBJ2-3
TGTGCCAGTAGTCGCACCAGGGTTAGGGATACGCAGTATTTT
CASSRTRVRDTQYF
>.|.|TRBV30|TRBJ1-5
TGTGCCTGGAGTGTAGCGGGGAATCAGCCCCAGCATTTT
CAWSVAGNQPQHF
>.|TRBD1|TRBV29-1|TRBJ1-2
TGCAGCGTTGGAGACAGGGACTATGGCTACACCTTC
CSVGDRDYGYTF
>.|.|TRBV7-6|TRBJ1-5
TGTGCCAGCAGCTTAGGGGGAGGGCCCCAGCATTTT
CASSLGGGPQHF
>.|.|TRBV6-5|TRBJ1-4
TGTGCCAGCAGTTACTCGTCACAGGCAACTAATGAAAAACTGTTTTTT
CASSYSSQATNEKLFF
>.|.|TRBV20-1|TRBJ2-1
TGCAGTGCTAGAATTCGGAATGAGCAGTTCTTC
CSARIRNEQFF
>.|.|TRBV19|TRBJ2-7
TGTGCCAGTAGTATAGGACAGGCAAGCTCCTACGAGCAGTACTTC
CASSIGQASSYEQYF
>.|.|TRBV7-6|TRBJ2-7
TGTGCCAGCAGCCCAACTAGGGACTACGAGCAGTACTTC
CASSPTRDYEQYF
>.|.|TRBV5-4|TRBJ2-2
TGTGCCAGCAGCCCCTCGACTAGTGACGGGGAGCTGTTTTTT
CASSPSTSDGELFF
>.|TRBD2|TRBV6-5|TRBJ2-7
TGTGCCAGCAAGGCTAGCGGGAGAGAACAGCAGTACTTC
CASKASGREQQYF
>once|TRBD1|TRBV15|TRBJ1-6
TGTGCCACCAGCAGAGGCAAAGTGACAGGGGGCACCTATAATTCACCCCTCCACTTT
CATSRGKVTGGTYNSPLHF
>.|TRBD1|TRBV5-1|TRBJ1-4
TGCGCCAGCAGTACCGGGACAGGGAGCGAAAAACTGTTTTTT
CASSTGTGSEKLFF
>once|.|TRBV30|TRBJ1-5
TGTGCCTGGAGTGGTACCGGGTTGCAGCCCCAGCATTTT
CAWSGTGLQPQHF
>few|.|TRBV29-1|TRBJ2-2
TGCAGCGTTGAAGGGGGGCACAACACCGGGGAGCTGTTTTTT
CSVEGGHNTGELFF
>.|.|TRBV5-1|TRBJ2-2
TGCGCCAGCAGAATCGGGAACACCGGGGAGCTGTTTTTT
CASRIGNTGELFF
>.|TRBD2|TRBV9|TRBJ2-5
TGTGCCAGCAATAGGGACCCGGGGGGGGAGACCCAGTACTTC
CASNRDPGGETQYF
>.|.|TRBV5-4|TRBJ2-1
TGTGCCAGCAGCCATCAACAGGGAATCCCCTACAATGAGCAGTTCTTC
CASSHQQGIPYNEQFF
>.|.|TRBV4-2|TRBJ1-5
TGTGCCAGCAGCCAAGAGAGCAGGGGAGTCGGCAATCAGCCCCAGCATTTT
CASSQESRGVGNQPQHF
>.|TRBD2|TRBV5-1|TRBJ2-1
TGCGCCAGCCACCCGGGGGGTACCTACAATGAGCAGTTCTTC
CASHPGGTYNEQFF
>once|TRBD1|TRBV2|TRBJ1-2
TGTGCCAGCAGTGAGGGACAGAGCTATGGCTACACCTTC
CASSEGQSYGYTF
>.|TRBD1|TRBV6-5|TRBJ2-1
TGTGCCAGCAGTAACTTCCGGGACAGGGGGATCAATGAGCAGTTCTTC
CASSNFRDRGINEQFF
>.|TRBD1|TRBV15|TRBJ2-5
TGTGCCACCAGCAGGCCGGGACAGGGCTTCGAGACCCAGTACTTC
CATSRPGQGFETQYF
>once|TRBD2|TRBV27|TRBJ2-1
TGTGCCAGCAGGACTAGCGCGAAGCCCTACAATGAGCAGTTCTTC
CASRTSAKPYNEQFF